This entry lists 5 T cell receptor beta chains sequenced from one sample in a study of response to subunit inactivated influenza vaccine. TCRdb independently ran MiXCR on the RT-PCR reads; one entry per CDR3 protein. Among approximately 700,000 distinct CDR3 sequences, approximately 15% were seen once, and the ten largest hold around 6.5%. The starting material was PBMCs from blood, obtained roughly 15 days before vaccination. These receptors were collected from a man aged 45-65 years who received an inactivated influenza vaccine.

This rearrangement joins TRBV7-8 to TRBJ2-3; 8 bases line up with TRBD2. CDR3 length: 15 residues. CDR1 is SGHVS, CDR2 FQNEAQ, per germline. V lost 2 bases to trimming and J lost 3 bases; unmatched junction nucleotides: 4. CDR3 nucleotide sequence: TGTGCCAGCAGCTTAACCGGGGGGGCTACAGATACGCAGTATTTT. Translating it yields CASSLTGGATDTQYF. The complete variable domain, with remaining parts taken from reference TRBV7-8 and TRBJ2-3, reads GAGVSQSPRYKVAKRGQDVALRCDPISGHVSLFWYQQALGQGPEFLTYFQNEAQLDKSGLPSDRFFAERPEGSVSTLKIQRTQQEDSAVYLCASSLTGGATDTQYFGPGTRLTVL.

The rearrangement links TRBV4-1 to TRBJ2-7; perhaps TRBD1 as D (6 bases). CDR1 MGHRA and CDR2 YSYEKL come from the germline V gene. V lost 2 bases, J lost 9 bases, and 23 bases lay in between. The CDR3 is 16 residues long. The CDR3 DNA reads as TGCGCCAGCAGCCAAAGTGGCAGGGGAATGGATTCGGGGCAGTACTTC. It specifies CASSQSGRGMDSGQYF.

The chain recombines TRBV21-1 with TRBJ1-1. TRBV21-1 is termed a pseudogene. The CDR3 is 14 residues long. CDR3 in amino acids: CASSKRDRPPRAFF. For the CDR3, the DNA is TGTGCCAGCAGCAAAAGGGACCGTCCCCCCAGAGCTTTCTTT.

The chain combines TRBV5-1 with TRBJ1-4, with 7 positions matching TRBD1. V dropped 4 bases and J dropped 8; count of bases not matched to a gene: 8. Germline CDR1 SGHRS, CDR2 YFSETQ. The CDR3 has 14 residues. CDR3 nucleotide sequence: TGCGCCAGCAGCCGGGACAGTAGGAAGGAAAAACTGTTTTTT. It yields the protein CASSRDSRKEKLFF.

This sequence joins TRBV7-3 and TRBJ1-1; D gene uncertain. The V gene lost 2 bases and the J gene lost 3 bases, with 13 bases spanning the gap. The CDR3 runs 15 residues. The germline CDR1 and CDR2 sequences are SGHTA and FQGTGA. The CDR3: CASSLEAGRYTEAFF. The CDR3 DNA reads as TGTGCCAGCAGCTTAGAGGCCGGGAGATACACTGAAGCTTTCTTT.